This entry concerns a single T cell receptor beta chain. Assay used: immunoSEQ multiplex PCR; TCRdb lists only in-frame clones, some missing. The sample carries 50,000 to 65,000 clones, about nine tenths recorded once. This sample was taken from a study of cytomegalovirus exposure and HLA in healthy donors. The sample was PBMCs. The clonotype originates from a woman under 30 in good health and CMV-seropositive.

Here the CDR3 reads CASSPPGQGFNEQYF. The CDR3 DNA reads as TGTGCCAGCAGCCCTCCCGGGCAGGGGTTCAACGAGCAGTACTTC. V is TRBV9 and J is TRBJ2-7, with a tentative D call TRBD1 (6 bases). The CDR3 runs to 15 residues. Trimming stripped 4 bases from V and 5 bases from J, with 19 bases between. CDR1 SGDLS and CDR2 YYNGEE come from the germline V gene. The full variable domain, with the rest looked up from reference TRBV9 and TRBJ2-7, is DSGVTQTPKHLITATGQRVTLRCSPRSGDLSVYWYQQSLDQGLQFLIQYYNGEERAKGNILERFSAQQFPDLHSELNLSSLELGDSALYFCASSPPGQGFNEQYFGPGTRLTVT.